This TCR beta chain was sequenced in a study of T cell repertoires in cytomegalovirus infection (dated by TCRdb to between 2019 and 2020). With respect to the entire study: Donor HLA type was relevant to the analysis, because carriage of CMV infection together with the matching HLA type was indicated by public TCR beta signatures. Points the paper makes about the study in general: In both this cohort and an independent roughly 350-donor cohort, the cumulative frequency of public TCR beta family members distinguished carriers of CMV infection plus the relevant HLA type. The ex vivo response was dominated by HLA-C-restricted CMV-specific TCR beta clonotypes, which also provided the single most frequent clonotype in two of eight donors.

This clonotype was recorded a few times. No cognate antigen has been identified for it. Base qualities are not provided; no much larger clone lies one nucleotide away. Instrument used: Illumina HiSeq 1500. Using fastp trimming at Q25 and MiXCR clonotype assembly, TCRdb reanalyzed the public sequencing data and kept in-frame beta chains. CDR3 protein duplicates are merged, each entry listing the most common genes and DNA. The sample table shows over 300,000 distinct CDR3 sequences, and around 9.5% are seen once. The top ten constitute 3.5% to 4.5% of the sample. From cysteine to phenylalanine, the CDR3 is 18 amino acids long. Only CDR3 DNA is held: 54 bases, read in frame from base 1. Trimming takes 3 bases off V and 4 bases off J; junction bases not matched to a gene: 18.

The rearrangement joined TRBV12-3 or TRBV12-4 to TRBJ2-7, with TRBD2 matching 7 junction bases. The sample was PBMCs. This TCR came from a human donor in good health (CMV status not recorded). Some clones in this sample may be carry-over from other donors' samples. The DNA sequence reads TGTGCCAGCAGTTTTCTCCGACGGTCCCGGGACGGGGGGTACGAGCAGTACTTC. It is translated as CASSFLRRSRDGGYEQYF.